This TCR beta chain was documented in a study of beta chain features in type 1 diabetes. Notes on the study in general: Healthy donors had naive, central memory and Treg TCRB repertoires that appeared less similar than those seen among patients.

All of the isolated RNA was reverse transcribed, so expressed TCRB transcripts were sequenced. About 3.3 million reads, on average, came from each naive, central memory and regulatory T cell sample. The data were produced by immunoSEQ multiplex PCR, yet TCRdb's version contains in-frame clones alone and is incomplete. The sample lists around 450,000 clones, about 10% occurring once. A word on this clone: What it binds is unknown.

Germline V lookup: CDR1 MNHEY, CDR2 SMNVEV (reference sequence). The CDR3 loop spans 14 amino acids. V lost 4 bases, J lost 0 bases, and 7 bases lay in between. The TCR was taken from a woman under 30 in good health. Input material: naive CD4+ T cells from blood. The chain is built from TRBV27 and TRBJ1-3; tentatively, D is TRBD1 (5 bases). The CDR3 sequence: CASSSGNSGNTIYF. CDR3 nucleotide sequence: TGTGCCAGCAGTTCAGGGAACTCTGGAAACACCATATATTTT.